This T cell receptor (beta chain) was identified in a study of CD8+ T cells in alopecia areata (dated by TCRdb to between 2018 and 2020). About the study as a whole: Treated patients were enrolled in an open-label pilot trial of oral tofacitinib, 5 to 10 mg twice daily, for moderate-to-severe alopecia areata. Patients received tofacitinib for 6 to 18 months and were then followed off drug for 6 months to check for delayed response and recurrence. The SALT score, which quantifies the percentage of affected scalp surface area, was used to measure disease severity in treated patients. High-throughput TCRbeta sequencing was used to examine T cell clonal expansion in alopecia areata in both the C3H/HeJ mouse model and human patients. Human TCRbeta sequencing covered scalp tissue and sorted CD4+ and CD8+ peripheral blood T cells from patchy and totalis/universalis alopecia areata patients and healthy controls. Biopsies were taken from tofacitinib-treated patients at baseline and again at 4 and 24 weeks into treatment, and several of those patients also had a later scalp biopsy. Clonality in the scalp was compared among normal scalp (n=4), patchy alopecia areata scalp (n=8), and alopecia totalis/universalis scalp (n=8). RNA was extracted with the PAXgene miRNA kit for fixed scalp, the miRNeasy kit for PBMCs, and the RNeasy kit for mouse skin. Amplification of TCRbeta CDR3 regions was done by immunoSEQ multiplex PCR using 35 Vbeta forward primers and 13 Jbeta reverse primers. What the study reported, not specific to this receptor: Scalp TCR repertoire analysis is complicated because resident alphabeta T cells in normal human skin are also sequenced, whereas mouse skin is dominated by gammadelta T cells. Many expanded lesional clones persisted in scalp and blood during tofacitinib treatment, which may partly explain relapse after stopping treatment. Scalp clonality and the number of expanded CD8+ clones among the top 100 scalp clones were significantly decreased by tofacitinib. Compared with normal scalp, lesional scalp, particularly in alopecia totalis/universalis, had higher clonality and more expanded CD8+ clones, which suggests antigenic drive. Because the treated cohort was small and included a single nonresponder, larger studies are needed to assess links between baseline CD8+ expansion and response. Shared TCR sequences between patients were less evident than in mice, which may be partly attributable to HLA diversity in the patient population.

Receptor libraries were prepared by the immunoSEQ multiplex PCR assay. RNA was extracted from all samples and reverse transcribed into cDNA as template for TCR sequencing. SuperScript III was used for first-strand cDNA synthesis, primed with a 2:1 mix of oligo-dT and random hexamers. A synthetic immune receptor repertoire was used to assess amplification bias, and residual bias was removed computationally. Per the original workflow: Raw reads were preprocessed to remove errors, and CDR3 was defined by IMGT conventions from the conserved cysteine to phenylalanine. Clonality was computed by normalizing Shannon entropy by log2 of the number of productive unique TCRs and subtracting the result from 1. Scalp TCRbeta sequences were cross-referenced with sorted blood CD4 and CD8 repertoires so that the CD4 or CD8 identity of scalp clones could be inferred. Drawn from immuneACCESS, this table holds only the in-frame rearrangements with V and J called that TCRdb kept. Clones are partly lost; checked studies trace under half to an unresolved V gene and leave the rest unexplained. V and J calls and clone size are copied from that table; D and trimming were computed from the DNA. This sample holds over 150,000 clones; 60% were observed only once. Clones ranked in the top ten supply less than 3.5% of the sample.

This clone was detected a few times. Its antigen is currently not known. The sample holds no much larger clone one base away, and base qualities are not on file. According to the germline V gene (reference sequence), CDR1 reads LNHNV and CDR2 reads YYDKDF. The CDR3 runs 12 amino acids, cysteine and phenylalanine included. Only the CDR3 portion is preserved as DNA: 36 bases, with reading frame beginning at the first base. V is clipped by 3 bases and J by 4 bases, and the sequence between their germline boundaries is 4 bases long. What this sample's time point label stands for: less than five weeks on oral tofacitinib. The sample's treatment or condition label, decoded: oral pan-JAK inhibitor, 5-10 mg twice daily. From alopecia areata patients, peripheral blood was collected along with lesional scalp punch biopsies. PBMCs were separated by density centrifugation and stained for CD3, CD4 and CD8, after which CD4+ and CD8+ T cells were sorted on a FACSAria.

The sequence is built from TRBV15 and TRBJ1-5; the D gene cannot be resolved reliably. Sequenced material: CD4+ T cells sorted from blood, taken at week 4, from a patient treated with tofacitinib. This receptor was taken from a human donor with alopecia areata. Here the CDR3 is given as CATSRVNQPQHF. The nucleotide sequence reads as follows: TGTGCCACCAGCAGGGTGAATCAGCCCCAGCATTTT.